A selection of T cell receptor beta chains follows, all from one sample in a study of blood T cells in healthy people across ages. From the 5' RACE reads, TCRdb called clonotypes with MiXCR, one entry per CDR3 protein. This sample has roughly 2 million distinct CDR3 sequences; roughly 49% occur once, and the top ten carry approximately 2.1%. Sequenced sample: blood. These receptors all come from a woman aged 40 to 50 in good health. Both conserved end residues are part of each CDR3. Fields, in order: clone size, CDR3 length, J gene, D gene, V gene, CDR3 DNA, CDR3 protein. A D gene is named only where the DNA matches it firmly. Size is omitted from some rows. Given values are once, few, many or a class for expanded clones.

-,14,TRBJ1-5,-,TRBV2,TGTGCCAGCAAGGGGGGATGGGGCAATCAGCCCCAGCATTTT,CASKGGWGNQPQHF
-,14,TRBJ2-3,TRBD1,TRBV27,TGTGCCAGCAGTTGGACAGGGTACACAGATACGCAGTATTTT,CASSWTGYTDTQYF
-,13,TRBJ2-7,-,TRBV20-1,TGCAGTGCTGTTAGACTGACCCCCTACGAGCAGTACTTC,CSAVRLTPYEQYF
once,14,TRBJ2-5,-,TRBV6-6,TGTGCCAGCAGTTACCTCTCGGACCAAGAGACCCAGTACTTC,CASSYLSDQETQYF
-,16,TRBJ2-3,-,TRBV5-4,TGTGCCAGCAGCTTGGGGACTGTCCATAGCACAGATACGCAGTATTTT,CASSLGTVHSTDTQYF
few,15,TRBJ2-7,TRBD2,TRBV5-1,TGCGCCAGCAGCTCGAGCCCTGGGGGGGCCTACGAGCAGTACTTC,CASSSSPGGAYEQYF
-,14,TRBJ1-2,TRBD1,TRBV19,TGTGCCAGTGGAAGACAGGGGGCTAACTATGGCTACACCTTC,CASGRQGANYGYTF
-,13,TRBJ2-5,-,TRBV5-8,TGTGCCAGCAGCTTGTGGGGGAAAGAGACCCAGTACTTC,CASSLWGKETQYF
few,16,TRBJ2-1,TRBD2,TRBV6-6,TGTGCCAGCAGTTTCTCTAGCGGGGGGGCATTCGGAGAGCAGTTCTTC,CASSFSSGGAFGEQFF
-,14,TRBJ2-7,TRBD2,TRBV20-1,TGCAGTGCTAGAGGGGGAGCGGGGGGTTACGAGCAGTACTTC,CSARGGAGGYEQYF
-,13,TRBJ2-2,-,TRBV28,TGTGCCAGCAGCCCCCCCTATACCGGGGAGCTGTTTTTT,CASSPPYTGELFF
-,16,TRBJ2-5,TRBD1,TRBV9,TGTGCCAGCAGCGTCACAGGGGGCGAGAACCAAGAGACCCAGTACTTC,CASSVTGGENQETQYF
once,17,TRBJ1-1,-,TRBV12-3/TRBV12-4,TGTGCCAGCAGACGTAACACCCACCGGGACACGAACACTGAAGCTTTCTTT,CASRRNTHRDTNTEAFF
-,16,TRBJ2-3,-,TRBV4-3,TGCGCCAGCAGCCAAGGGGGTTGGGGGGAGTACGATACGCAGTATTTT,CASSQGGWGEYDTQYF
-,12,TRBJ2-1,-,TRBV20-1,TGCAGTGCTAGCCCCTATGTCAATAAGCAGTTCTTC,CSASPYVNKQFF
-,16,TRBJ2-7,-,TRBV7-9,TGTGCCAGCAGCTCACCGTCGGATGCCGTGAGGGGCGAGCAGTACTTC,CASSSPSDAVRGEQYF
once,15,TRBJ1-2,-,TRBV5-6,TGTGCCAGCAGCCACTACTTGGCAGCTCATTATGGCTACACCTTC,CASSHYLAAHYGYTF
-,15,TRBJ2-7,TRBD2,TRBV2,TGTGCCAGCAGTGTGGCGACTAGCGGGTTCCACGAGCAGTACTTC,CASSVATSGFHEQYF
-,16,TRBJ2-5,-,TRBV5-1,TGCGCCAGCAGCTTTCTCGGCGGGGCCAATGAGGAGACCCAGTACTTC,CASSFLGGANEETQYF
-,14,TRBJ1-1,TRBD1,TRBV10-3,TGTGCCATCAGGGCCCGGGACAGGGACGGAGGCGCTTTCTTT,CAIRARDRDGGAFF
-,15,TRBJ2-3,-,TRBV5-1,TGCGCCAGCAGCTTTCACACAGCGGCAACAGATACGCAGTATTTT,CASSFHTAATDTQYF
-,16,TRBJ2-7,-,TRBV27,TGTGCCAGCAGTTTATCAGCGGCAAGAGCCTACAATGAGCAGTACTTC,CASSLSAARAYNEQYF
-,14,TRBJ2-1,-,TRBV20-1,TGCAGTGCTAGTTCGGGGGACTCCTACAATGAGCAGTTCTTC,CSASSGDSYNEQFF
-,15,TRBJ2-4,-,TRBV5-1,TGCGCCAGCAGCTCCGAGGGGACAATGTACAGTGAGCAGTACTTC,CASSSEGTMYSEQYF
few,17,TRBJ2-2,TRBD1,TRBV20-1,TGCAGTGCTAGCTTGGAGACAGGGGTTGGGAACACCGGGGAGCTGTTTTTT,CSASLETGVGNTGELFF
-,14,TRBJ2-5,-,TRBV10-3,TGTGCCATCAGTGATCGTGAGCGGCAAGAGACCCAGTACTTC,CAISDRERQETQYF
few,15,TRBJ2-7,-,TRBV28,TGTGCCAGCAGTTCAGGGGGGGCCAGCTCCTACGAGCAGTACTTC,CASSSGGASSYEQYF
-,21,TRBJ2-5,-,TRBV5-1,TGCGCCAGCAGCTTGCGAGGATCGACGAGCCGGCGCATCAGAGAGCGAGAGACCCAGTACTTC,CASSLRGSTSRRIRERETQYF
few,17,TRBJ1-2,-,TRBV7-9,TGTGCCAGCAGCTTATCTAACGGGCAGGAGTTAAACTATGGCTACACCTTC,CASSLSNGQELNYGYTF
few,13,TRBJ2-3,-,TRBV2,TGTGCTCCAGGGGGGAGAGCAACAGATACGCAGTATTTT,CAPGGRATDTQYF
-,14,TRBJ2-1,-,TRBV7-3,TGTGCCAGCAGCCCCCGAGGGGGGGAAGTTGAGCAGTTCTTC,CASSPRGGEVEQFF
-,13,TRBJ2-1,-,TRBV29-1,TGCAGCGTTCCCGGACCTACTGGGAATGAGCAGTTCTTC,CSVPGPTGNEQFF
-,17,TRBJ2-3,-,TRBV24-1,TGTGCCACCAGTGATCAGACGGACAGACAATACACAGATACGCAGTATTTT,CATSDQTDRQYTDTQYF
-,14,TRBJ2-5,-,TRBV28,TGTGCCAGCAGTTCCGGTATAGAGAGGGAGACCCAGTACTTC,CASSSGIERETQYF
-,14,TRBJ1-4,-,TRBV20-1,TGCAGTGCTAGAGGGGACCGGGGCCTTGAAAAACTGTTTTTT,CSARGDRGLEKLFF
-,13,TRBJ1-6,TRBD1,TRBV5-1,TGCGCCAGAAGGGACAGGCGGGATTCACCCCTCCACTTT,CARRDRRDSPLHF
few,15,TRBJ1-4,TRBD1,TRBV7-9,TGTGCCAGCAGCTCAGGGACAGGGATAAATGAAAAACTGTTTTTT,CASSSGTGINEKLFF
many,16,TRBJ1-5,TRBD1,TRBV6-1,TGTGCCAGCAGTTCCAACCCCGGGACAGGTGGACAGCCCCAGCATTTT,CASSSNPGTGGQPQHF
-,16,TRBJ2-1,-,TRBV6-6,TGTGCCAGCATAGAAGAAGGGGGGTTCTCCTACAATGAGCAGTTCTTC,CASIEEGGFSYNEQFF
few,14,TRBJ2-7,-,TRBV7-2,TGTGCCAGCAGTGTCGCGGAGTCCTCCTACGAGCAGTACTTC,CASSVAESSYEQYF